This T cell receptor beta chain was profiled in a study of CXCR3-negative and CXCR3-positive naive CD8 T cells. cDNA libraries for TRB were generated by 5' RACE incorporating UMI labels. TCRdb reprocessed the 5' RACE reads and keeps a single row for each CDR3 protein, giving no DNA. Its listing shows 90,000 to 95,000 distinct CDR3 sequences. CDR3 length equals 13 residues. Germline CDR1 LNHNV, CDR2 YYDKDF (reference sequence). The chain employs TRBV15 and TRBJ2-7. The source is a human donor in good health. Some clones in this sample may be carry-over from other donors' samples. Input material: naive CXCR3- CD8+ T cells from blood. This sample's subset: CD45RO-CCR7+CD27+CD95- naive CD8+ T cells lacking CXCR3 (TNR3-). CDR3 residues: CATSRSPTYEQYF. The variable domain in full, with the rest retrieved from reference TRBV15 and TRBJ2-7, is DAMVIQNPRYQVTQFGKPVTLSCSQTLNHNVMYWYQQKSSQAPKLLFHYYDKDFNNEADTPDNFQSRRPNTSFCFLDIRSPGLGDTAMYLCATSRSPTYEQYFGPGTRLTVT.